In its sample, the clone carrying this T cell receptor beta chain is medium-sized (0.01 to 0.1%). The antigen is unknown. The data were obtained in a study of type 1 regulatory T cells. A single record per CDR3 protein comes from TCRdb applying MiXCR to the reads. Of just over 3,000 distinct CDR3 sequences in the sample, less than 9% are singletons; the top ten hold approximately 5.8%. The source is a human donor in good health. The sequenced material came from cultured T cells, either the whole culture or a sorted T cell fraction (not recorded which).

CDR3 residues: CASSLVSMSDTQYF. The CDR3 nucleotides read TGTGCCAGCAGCTTAGTTAGTATGTCAGATACGCAGTATTTT. The rearrangement links TRBV7-2 to TRBJ2-3; D is unresolved. Germline CDR1 SGHTA, CDR2 FQGNSA. The V end lost 1 base, the J end lost 4 bases, and 9 bases lay between the germline ends. The CDR3 spans 14 residues.